The T cell receptor beta chain described here comes from a study of human T cells and chemical hapten exposure. The V and J ends lost 4 bases and 6 bases, in that order; junction bases with no gene match: 5. The CDR3 runs to 15 residues. CDR1 and CDR2 (germline): SGHTA, FQGNSA. Time point defined: pre-sensitization, week 0. As to treatment: therapeutic diphenylcyclopropenone sensitization with weekly scalp DPC. In TCRdb, the RACE reads were re-called with MiXCR into one record per CDR3 protein. The sample lists under 300,000 distinct CDR3 sequences, approximately 8.4% occurring once. The sequence derives from a woman in her thirties or forties with alopecia areata. Some clones in this sample may be carry-over from other donors' samples. The chain has TRBV7-2 and TRBJ1-6, with TRBD1 matching over 8 bases. The specimen was whole blood, collected in connection with sensitization to the hapten diphenylcyclopropenone (DPC). The CDR3 DNA is TGTGCCAGCAGCTCCGAGGGACAGGTTAATTCACCCCTCCACTTT. As protein: CASSSEGQVNSPLHF.